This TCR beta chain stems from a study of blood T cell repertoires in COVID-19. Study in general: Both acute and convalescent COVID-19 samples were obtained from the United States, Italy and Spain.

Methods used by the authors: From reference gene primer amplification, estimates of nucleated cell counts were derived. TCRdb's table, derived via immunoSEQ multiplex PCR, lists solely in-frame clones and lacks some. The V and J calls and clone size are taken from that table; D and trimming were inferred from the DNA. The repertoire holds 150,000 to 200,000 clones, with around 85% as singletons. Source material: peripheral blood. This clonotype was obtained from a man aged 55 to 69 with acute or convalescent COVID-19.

In DNA form, the CDR3 reads TGTGCCACCAGCAGAGGATCAGGATCTGAAGCTTTCTTT. Translation gives CATSRGSGSEAFF. V gene TRBV15 combines with J gene TRBJ1-1; D is uncertain. CDR1 and CDR2 (germline): LNHNV, YYDKDF (reference sequence). V lost 1 base, J lost 6 bases, and 9 bases lay in between. The CDR3 has 13 residues.